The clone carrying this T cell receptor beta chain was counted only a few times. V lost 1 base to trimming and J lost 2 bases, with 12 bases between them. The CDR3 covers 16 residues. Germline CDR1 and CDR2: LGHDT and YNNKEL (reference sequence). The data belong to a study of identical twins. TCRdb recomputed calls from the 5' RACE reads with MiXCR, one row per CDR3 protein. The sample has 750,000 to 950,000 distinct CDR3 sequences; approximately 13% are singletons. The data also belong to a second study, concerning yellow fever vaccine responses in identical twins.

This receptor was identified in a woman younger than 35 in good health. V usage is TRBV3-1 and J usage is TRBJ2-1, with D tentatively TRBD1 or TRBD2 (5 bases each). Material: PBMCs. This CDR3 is CASSQAGTATYNEQFF. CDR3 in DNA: TGTGCCAGCAGCCAAGCCGGGACGGCAACCTACAATGAGCAGTTCTTC.